These T cell receptor beta chains were read from a single sample in a study of blood T cell repertoires in COVID-19. Repertoires were generated with immunoSEQ multiplex PCR, while TCRdb's copy carries only in-frame clones and drops some. The table shows just over 150,000 clones, with 70% to 85% occurring only once. The sequenced sample was peripheral blood. The origin of the receptors is a woman aged 80 or older with acute or convalescent COVID-19. Both conserved end residues are part of each CDR3. A D gene is named only where the DNA matches it firmly. Some rows mark clone size as missing; the rest say once, few, many or name a class of expanded clone.

TGCGCCAGCAGCCCCCAATCCGGGAGCACCCACGAGCAGTACTTC CASSPQSGSTHEQYF TRBV4-1 once . TRBJ2-7 15
TGTGCCAGTAGTATCGGGACAGGGGGTCTGAGCTATGGCTACACCTTC CASSIGTGGLSYGYTF TRBV19 . TRBD1 TRBJ1-2 16
TGTGCCAGTAGTGCGGACAGGGACTATGGCTACACCTTC CASSADRDYGYTF TRBV19 . TRBD1 TRBJ1-2 13
TGTGCCAGCAGGCGCGGGGATGGAAGCTATGGCTACACCTTC CASRRGDGSYGYTF TRBV6-5 . . TRBJ1-2 14
TGTGCCAGTAGTCCCTCCGGGACTGACACCGGGGAGCTGTTTTTT CASSPSGTDTGELFF TRBV19 . . TRBJ2-2 15
TGCGCCAGCAGCTTGGGACAGACGAACACTGAAGCTTTCTTT CASSLGQTNTEAFF TRBV5-1 . . TRBJ1-1 14
TGCGCCAGCAGGCCGACAGGGGGTTCCACTGAAGCTTTCTTT CASRPTGGSTEAFF TRBV10-1 . TRBD1 TRBJ1-1 14
TGTGCCAGCAGCGACCGGGGCCAAGGGGGTTCACCCCTCCACTTT CASSDRGQGGSPLHF TRBV6-5 few . TRBJ1-6 15
TGTGCCACCAGCACCCGTAGCAGGGGAGACGGTGAGCAGTTCTTC CATSTRSRGDGEQFF TRBV15 . . TRBJ2-1 15
TGTGCCAGCAGCGTAGGGATCGACAGGGCCTATGAGCAGTTCTTC CASSVGIDRAYEQFF TRBV9 . TRBD1 TRBJ2-1 15
TGTGCTAGTGGTTTGGCCGGGCAGGGACAGTTCTTC CASGLAGQGQFF TRBV12-5 . . TRBJ2-1 12
TGTGCCAGCAGTGTGATGGAGGGGACTAGCACAGATACGCAGTATTTT CASSVMEGTSTDTQYF TRBV6-1 . . TRBJ2-3 16
TGTGCCAGCTCACCACCAATGGGGACAGGCAATTTCAATGAGCAGTTCTTC CASSPPMGTGNFNEQFF TRBV18 . TRBD1 TRBJ2-1 17
TGTGCCAGCAGCCCACAGGTGGGGGGGTCTGGACAGCCCCAGCATTTT CASSPQVGGSGQPQHF TRBV4-2 . . TRBJ1-5 16
TGCAGTGCTAGCGGACAGGGGCACTACACCTTC CSASGQGHYTF TRBV20-1 few TRBD1 TRBJ1-2 11
TGCAGCGTTCACAGCGGTACTGAAGCTTTCTTT CSVHSGTEAFF TRBV29-1 once . TRBJ1-1 11
TGTGCCAGCAGCTTAGACTACGGGGAGCAGTACTTC CASSLDYGEQYF TRBV5-4 . . TRBJ2-7 12
TGTGCCTGGAGTTGGGGTTCCGGGGGCGAGCAGTACTTC CAWSWGSGGEQYF TRBV30 . . TRBJ2-7 13
TGCGCCAGCAGCCAGCAGGGCTCCGGACCCTACGAGCAGTACTTC CASSQQGSGPYEQYF TRBV4-1 . . TRBJ2-7 15
TGTGCCAGCGGCAGACTCTCCGAAGCTTTCTTT CASGRLSEAFF TRBV9 . . TRBJ1-1 11
TGCGCCAGCAGCTTGCTCGGGGGAGGGCCGAGCGATGAGCAGTTCTTC CASSLLGGGPSDEQFF TRBV5-1 . TRBD2 TRBJ2-1 16
TGTGCCAGCTCACCACCAAGCCTTTTCGGGACTAGCTACAATGAGCAGTTCTTC CASSPPSLFGTSYNEQFF TRBV18 . TRBD2 TRBJ2-1 18
TGTGCCAGCAGCTCCCTGTTCACTAGCGGGACTCACGACAATGAGCAGTTCTTC CASSSLFTSGTHDNEQFF TRBV7-8 once TRBD2 TRBJ2-1 18
TGTGCCAGCAGTGCTGGGACAGGGGGCAATCAGCCCCAGCATTTT CASSAGTGGNQPQHF TRBV2 . TRBD1 TRBJ1-5 15
TGCGCCAGCAGCGTCGACAGCCCTTTGAACACTGAAGCTTTCTTT CASSVDSPLNTEAFF TRBV5-1 . . TRBJ1-1 15
TGTGCCAGCAGGCCCACAGGGCTGAAAACTGAAGCTTTCTTT CASRPTGLKTEAFF TRBV2 . . TRBJ1-1 14
TGTGCCAGCAGTGACGGACAGTTCTATGGCTACACCTTC CASSDGQFYGYTF TRBV2 . . TRBJ1-2 13
TGCGCCAGCAGCTCCGGGGAACTGGCCACTGAAGCTTTCTTT CASSSGELATEAFF TRBV5-1 . . TRBJ1-1 14
TGTGCCAGCAGCCTTCGGACAGGGGATTCACCCCTCCACTTT CASSLRTGDSPLHF TRBV7-2 few TRBD1 TRBJ1-6 14
TGTGCCAGCAGCCCCCAGAGGACTAGCGGGAGGGCCTACGAGCAGTACTTC CASSPQRTSGRAYEQYF TRBV3-1/TRBV3-2 . TRBD2 TRBJ2-7 17
TGCAGCGCCGTAAACAGGGGAGCTAATGAAAAACTGTTTTTT CSAVNRGANEKLFF TRBV29-1 . TRBD1 TRBJ1-4 14
TGTGCCAGCAGTAGGGACTTCCCGAGCTCCTACGAGCAGTACTTC CASSRDFPSSYEQYF TRBV6-5 . . TRBJ2-7 15
TGTGCCAGCAGCGAGTCCCGGGACAGGGGGCGCGGCTATGGCTACACCTTC CASSESRDRGRGYGYTF TRBV9 . TRBD1 TRBJ1-2 17
TGTGCCAGCAGCACCCTAAGCGGGAGAATCTACAATGAGCAGTTCTTC CASSTLSGRIYNEQFF TRBV11-2 . TRBD2 TRBJ2-1 16
TGTGCCAGCAGCTCAGTAACGGGGTTGCACGAGCAGTACTTC CASSSVTGLHEQYF TRBV7-9 . . TRBJ2-7 14
TGTGCCAGCAGCCCCCTGGGGTTAGAGGGAGGATCGGTGAATCGCAATGAGCAGTTCTTC CASSPLGLEGGSVNRNEQFF TRBV6-6 . . TRBJ2-1 20
TGTGCCAGCAAGCCGGGACAGGGTGGTTCACCCCTCCACTTT CASKPGQGGSPLHF TRBV2 . TRBD1 TRBJ1-6 14
TGCGCCAGCAGCGGCGGGCAAGGGAGAACCTACAATGAGCAGTTCTTC CASSGGQGRTYNEQFF TRBV5-1 . . TRBJ2-1 16
TGTGCAAGTCGCTTGACAGGGACCCCGTACAATGAGCAGTTCTTC CASRLTGTPYNEQFF TRBV12-2 . . TRBJ2-1 15
TGTGCCAGCAGCCAATTAATCTCGGGGAAAGCTTTCTTT CASSQLISGKAFF TRBV14 . . TRBJ1-1 13
TGTGCCAGCAGCGTAGACCCTGAATCACTTGCTGAAGCTTTCTTT CASSVDPESLAEAFF TRBV9 once . TRBJ1-1 15
TGTGCCAGCAGCTTATCGGGCCTCGGGGGTGGCTACACCTTC CASSLSGLGGGYTF TRBV7-9 . . TRBJ1-2 14
TGTGCCAGCAGCTTAGATGGGACTAGCGGGAGTGAGCAGTACTTC CASSLDGTSGSEQYF TRBV11-3 . TRBD2 TRBJ2-7 15
TGTGCCAGCAGCTCCTATACAGATACGCAGTATTTT CASSSYTDTQYF TRBV5-4 . . TRBJ2-3 12
TGCGCCAGCAGCTTTAATGGGGCATGGACCGGGGAGCTGTTTTTT CASSFNGAWTGELFF TRBV5-1 . . TRBJ2-2 15
TGTGCCAGCTCACCACTCGAGACAGGGGGATTCAGTGAAGCTTTCTTT CASSPLETGGFSEAFF TRBV18 . TRBD1 TRBJ1-1 16
TGTGCCAGCAGTTACTCGCAATCTGGAGCGGGAGTAGCAGATACGCAGTATTTT CASSYSQSGAGVADTQYF TRBV6-2/TRBV6-3 once TRBD2 TRBJ2-3 18
TGTGCCAGCAGCTTGGACAGGGTTGGTGAAAAACTGTTTTTT CASSLDRVGEKLFF TRBV5-6 few . TRBJ1-4 14